These 5 T cell receptor beta chains share one sample of origin, sequenced in a study of blood T cell repertoires in COVID-19. TCRdb's table, derived via immunoSEQ multiplex PCR, lists solely in-frame clones and lacks some. This sample has around 120,000 clones, with roughly 84% found just once. Material: peripheral blood. These receptors came from a human donor in a cohort sampled during active COVID-19.

The chain is built from TRBV9 and TRBJ2-1, with 9 bases fitting TRBD2. The CDR3 has 16 residues. Germline V gene data show CDR1 as SGDLS and CDR2 as YYNGEE. Trimming at V came to 4 bases and at J to 6 bases, leaving 11 bases not matched to a gene. The CDR3 sequence: CASSTRTSEFSNEQFF. The CDR3 DNA is TGTGCCAGCAGCACCAGGACTAGCGAATTTTCCAATGAGCAGTTCTTC.

This rearrangement joins TRBV2 to TRBJ2-5; possibly TRBD2 for D (6 bases). Germline-derived CDR1 and CDR2 are SNHLY and FYNNEI. Trimming pared 1 base from V and 7 bases from J, leaving 19 bases between. The CDR3 sequence is 16 residues long. CDR3 amino acids: CASSEVSGLHGGTQYF. The DNA for the CDR3 is TGTGCCAGCAGTGAAGTGTCGGGACTTCACGGAGGGACCCAGTACTTC.

The rearrangement links TRBV27 to TRBJ2-5, with TRBD2 as a possible D gene (7 bases). This CDR3 is 14 amino acids long. CDR1 is MNHEY and CDR2 is SMNVEV in the germline V gene (reference sequence). Trimming left V 5 bases short and J 5 bases short, with 15 bases between. This CDR3 reads CASSPTGGAETQYF. In nucleotides, the CDR3 is TGTGCCAGCAGTCCTACGGGGGGCGCGGAGACCCAGTACTTC.

This clone has only a few counts. The genes are TRBV7-3 and TRBJ1-5; D ambiguous. The V and J ends lost 1 base and 6 bases respectively, with 7 bases between them. The CDR3 contains 13 residues. Germline V gene lookup returns CDR1 SGHTA and CDR2 FQGTGA. The DNA of the CDR3 is TGTGCCAGCAGCTTAAGCCTAGGTCAGCCCCAGCATTTT. As protein: CASSLSLGQPQHF.

The rearrangement uses TRBV7-9 and TRBJ1-2; 9 bases line up with TRBD1. The V gene's germline CDR1 is SEHNR and CDR2 FQNEAQ (reference sequence). This CDR3 has 14 amino acids. V was pared by 5 bases and J by 2 bases, with 3 bases of the junction left unmatched. The CDR3 here is CASSAGTGNYGYTF. CDR3 coding DNA: TGTGCCAGCAGCGCAGGGACAGGGAACTATGGCTACACCTTC.